These 7 T cell receptor beta chains were sequenced from one sample in a study of early stage breast cancer tumors. Sequenced by immunoSEQ multiplex PCR; TCRdb stores in-frame clones only, minus some. Of tens of thousands of clones in the sample, around 90% are singletons; the top ten hold around 5%. The specimen sequenced was blood. These receptors all stem from a person aged 70 to 79 with breast cancer.

The chain is built from TRBV5-5 and TRBJ1-5; no clear D. The germline V and J ends were trimmed by 4 bases and 4 bases, with 24 bases remaining between them. Germline assignment: CDR1 SGHKS and CDR2 YYEKEE (reference sequence). The CDR3 spans 18 residues. DNA of the CDR3: TGTGCCAGCAGCAATCTGACCTTGGGCAGGCTACGAAATCAGCCCCAGCATTTT. It encodes CASSNLTLGRLRNQPQHF.

This sequence joins TRBV2 and TRBJ2-5; D remains unclear. Trimming shortened V by 9 bases and J by 1 base, and 12 bases separated the two germline ends. CDR3 length: 13 amino acids. Germline CDR1 reads SNHLY; CDR2 reads FYNNEI. The DNA for the CDR3 is TGTGCCAGTTTCGAGGAGTTCCAAGAGACCCAGTACTTC. Translation gives CASFEEFQETQYF.

The CDR3 DNA reads TGTGCCAGCAGCTTGAAGCTTGGGCTAACTAATGAAAAACTGTTTTTT. This translates into CASSLKLGLTNEKLFF. The V call is TRBV5-6, the J call TRBJ1-4; D not resolved. Germline assignment: CDR1 SGHDT and CDR2 YYEEEE. Trimming shortened V by 1 base and J by 1 base, and 11 bases separated the two germline ends. The CDR3 runs to 16 residues.

V is TRBV6-5 and J is TRBJ2-4; TRBD2 is a possible D gene (5 bases). Germline CDR1 and CDR2: MNHEY and SVGAGI. V was pared by 0 bases and J by 6 bases, with 15 bases between. CDR3 length: 16 residues. CDR3 in DNA: TGTGCCAGCAGTTACTCGAGGTGGGAGAGTAGAAACATTCAGTACTTC. It specifies CASSYSRWESRNIQYF.

The chain is built from TRBV6-1 and TRBJ2-5, with TRBD2 matching over 8 bases. Germline V CDR1 and CDR2: MNHNS, SASEGT. V was clipped by 4 bases and J by 1 base; unmatched bases: 5. This CDR3 is built from 15 residues. The CDR3 loop is CASSGFGGAQETQYF. In DNA form, the CDR3 reads TGTGCCAGCAGTGGTTTCGGGGGGGCCCAAGAGACCCAGTACTTC.

The V gene is TRBV4-1, the J gene TRBJ1-4, with 7 nucleotides matching TRBD1. The CDR3 runs to 16 residues. CDR1 MGHRA and CDR2 YSYEKL come from the germline V gene. J lost 8 bases, V lost 0 bases, and 9 bases had no gene match. CDR3 nucleotide sequence: TGCGCCAGCAGCCAAGATGGCGAGACAGGGTCCGAAAAACTGTTTTTT. Translation gives CASSQDGETGSEKLFF.

The chain joins TRBV5-4 to TRBJ1-3; no reliable D call. The germline V and J ends were trimmed by 0 bases and 2 bases, with 12 bases remaining between them. Germline values: CDR1 SGHNT, CDR2 YYREEE (reference sequence). The CDR3 has 16 residues. CDR3 DNA sequence: TGTGCCAGCAGCTTGGACGCGGGTAGGGCTGGAAACACCATATATTTT. It yields the protein CASSLDAGRAGNTIYF. Using reference TRBV5-4 and TRBJ1-3 for the parts outside the CDR3, the full variable domain is ETGVTQSPTHLIKTRGQQVTLRCSSQSGHNTVSWYQQALGQGPQFIFQYYREEENGRGNFPPRFSGLQFPNYSSELNVNALELDDSALYLCASSLDAGRAGNTIYFGEGSWLTVV.